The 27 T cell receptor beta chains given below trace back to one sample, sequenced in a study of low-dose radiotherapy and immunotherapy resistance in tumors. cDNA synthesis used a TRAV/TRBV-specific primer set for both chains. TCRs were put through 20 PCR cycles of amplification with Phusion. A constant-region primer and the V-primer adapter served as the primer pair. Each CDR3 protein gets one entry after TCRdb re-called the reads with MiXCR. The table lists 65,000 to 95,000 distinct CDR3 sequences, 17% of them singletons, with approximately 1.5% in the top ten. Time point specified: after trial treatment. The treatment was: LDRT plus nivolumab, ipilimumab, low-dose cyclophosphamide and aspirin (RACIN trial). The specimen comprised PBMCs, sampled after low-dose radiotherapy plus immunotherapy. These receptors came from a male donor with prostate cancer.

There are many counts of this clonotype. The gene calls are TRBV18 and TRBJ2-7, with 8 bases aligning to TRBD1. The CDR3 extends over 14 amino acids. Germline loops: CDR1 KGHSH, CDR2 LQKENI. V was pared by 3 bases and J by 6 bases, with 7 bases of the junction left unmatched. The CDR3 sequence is CASSPRDRPSEQYF. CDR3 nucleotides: TGTGCCAGCTCACCCCGGGACAGGCCCTCCGAGCAGTACTTC.

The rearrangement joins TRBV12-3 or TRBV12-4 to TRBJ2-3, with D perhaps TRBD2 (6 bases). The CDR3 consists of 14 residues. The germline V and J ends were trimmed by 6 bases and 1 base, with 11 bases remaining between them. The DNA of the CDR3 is TGTGCCAGCAGGGGCGGGACGGGCACAGATACGCAGTATTTT. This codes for CASRGGTGTDTQYF.

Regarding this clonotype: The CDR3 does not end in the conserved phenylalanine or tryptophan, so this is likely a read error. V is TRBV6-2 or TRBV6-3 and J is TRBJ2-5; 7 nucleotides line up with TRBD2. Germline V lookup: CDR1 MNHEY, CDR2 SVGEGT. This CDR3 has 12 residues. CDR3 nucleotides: TGTGCAAGCAGTTTCGGGAGGGAGACCCAGTACTAC. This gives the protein CASSFGRETQYY.

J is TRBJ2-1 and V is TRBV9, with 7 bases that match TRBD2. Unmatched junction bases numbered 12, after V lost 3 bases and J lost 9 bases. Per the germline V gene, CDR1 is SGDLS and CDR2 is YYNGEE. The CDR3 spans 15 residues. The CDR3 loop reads CASSATALGGGEQFF. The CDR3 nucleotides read TGTGCCAGCAGCGCGACGGCCCTTGGGGGGGGTGAGCAGTTCTTC. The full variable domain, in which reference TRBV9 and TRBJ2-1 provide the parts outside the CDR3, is DSGVTQTPKHLITATGQRVTLRCSPRSGDLSVYWYQQSLDQGLQFLIQYYNGEERAKGNILERFSAQQFPDLHSELNLSSLELGDSALYFCASSATALGGGEQFFGPGTRLTVL.

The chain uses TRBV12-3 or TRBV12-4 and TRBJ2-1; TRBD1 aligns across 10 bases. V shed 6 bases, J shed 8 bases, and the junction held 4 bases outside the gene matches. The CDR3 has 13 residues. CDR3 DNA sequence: TGTGCCAGCAGACCGACAGGGGGCTATGAGCAGTTCTTC. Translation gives CASRPTGGYEQFF.

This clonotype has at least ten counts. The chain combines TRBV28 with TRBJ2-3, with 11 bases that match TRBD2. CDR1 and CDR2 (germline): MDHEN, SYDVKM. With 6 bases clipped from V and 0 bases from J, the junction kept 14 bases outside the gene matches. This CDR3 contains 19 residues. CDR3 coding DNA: TGTGCCAGCAGCGATAGCATAGCGGGAGGGGTGACTAGCACAGATACGCAGTATTTT. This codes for CASSDSIAGGVTSTDTQYF.

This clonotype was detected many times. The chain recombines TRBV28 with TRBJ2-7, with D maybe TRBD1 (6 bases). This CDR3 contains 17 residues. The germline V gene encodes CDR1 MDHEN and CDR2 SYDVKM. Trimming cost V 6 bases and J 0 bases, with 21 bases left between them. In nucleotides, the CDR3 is TGTGCCAGCAGCCTTGCCTTTCCGGACAGTGACTCCTACGAGCAGTACTTC. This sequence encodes CASSLAFPDSDSYEQYF.

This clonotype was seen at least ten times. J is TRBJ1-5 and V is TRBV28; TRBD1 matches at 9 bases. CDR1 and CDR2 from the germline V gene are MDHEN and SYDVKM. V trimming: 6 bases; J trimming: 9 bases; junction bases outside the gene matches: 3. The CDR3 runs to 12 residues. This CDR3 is CASRQGQGPQHF. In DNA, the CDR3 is TGTGCCAGCAGACAGGGACAGGGGCCCCAGCATTTT.

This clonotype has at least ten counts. This chain's CDR3 is CASRTGLDTQYF. CDR3 nucleotide sequence: TGTGCCAGCAGGACAGGGTTAGATACGCAGTATTTT. The chain recombines TRBV7-2 with TRBJ2-3; TRBD1 matches 7 bases. The CDR3 sequence is 12 residues long. Looked up from germline, CDR1 is SGHTA and CDR2 is FQGNSA. Trimming cost V 6 bases and J 5 bases; bases outside gene matches: 2.

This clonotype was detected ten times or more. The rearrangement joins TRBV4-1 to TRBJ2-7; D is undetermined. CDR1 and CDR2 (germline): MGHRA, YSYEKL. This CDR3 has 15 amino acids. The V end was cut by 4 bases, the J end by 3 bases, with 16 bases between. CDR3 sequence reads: CASSPGELRSYEQYF. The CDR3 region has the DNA TGCGCCAGCAGCCCAGGCGAACTTAGGAGCTACGAGCAGTACTTC.

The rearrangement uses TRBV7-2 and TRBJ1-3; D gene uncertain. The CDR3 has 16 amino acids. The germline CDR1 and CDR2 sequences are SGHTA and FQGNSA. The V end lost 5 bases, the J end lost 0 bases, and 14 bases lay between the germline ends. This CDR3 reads CASSPAPMSSGNTIYF. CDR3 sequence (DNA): TGTGCCAGCAGCCCGGCTCCTATGAGCTCTGGAAACACCATATATTTT.

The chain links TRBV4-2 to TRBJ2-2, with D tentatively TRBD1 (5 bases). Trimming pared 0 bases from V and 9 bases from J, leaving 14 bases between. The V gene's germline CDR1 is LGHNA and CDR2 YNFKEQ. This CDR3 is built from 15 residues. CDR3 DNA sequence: TGTGCCAGCAGCCAAGATTTGACAGAACACAGGGAGCTGTTTTTT. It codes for CASSQDLTEHRELFF.

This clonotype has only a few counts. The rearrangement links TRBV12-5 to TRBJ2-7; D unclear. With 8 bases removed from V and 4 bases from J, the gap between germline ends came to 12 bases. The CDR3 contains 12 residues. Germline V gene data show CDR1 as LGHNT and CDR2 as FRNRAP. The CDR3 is CASSEDGYEQYF. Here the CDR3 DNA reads TGTGCTAGTAGTGAGGACGGATACGAGCAGTACTTC. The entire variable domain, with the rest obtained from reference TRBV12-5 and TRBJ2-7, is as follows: DARVTQTPRHKVTEMGQEVTMRCQPILGHNTVFWYRQTMMQGLELLAYFRNRAPLDDSGMPKDRFSAEMPDATLATLKIQPSEPRDSAVYFCASSEDGYEQYFGPGTRLTVT.

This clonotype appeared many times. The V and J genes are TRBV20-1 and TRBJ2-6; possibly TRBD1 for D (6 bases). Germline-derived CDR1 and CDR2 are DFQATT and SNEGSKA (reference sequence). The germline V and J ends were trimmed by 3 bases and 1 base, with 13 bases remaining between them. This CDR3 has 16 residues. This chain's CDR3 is CSASPGAVSGANVLTF. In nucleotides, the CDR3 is TGCAGTGCTAGCCCAGGGGCGGTTTCTGGGGCCAACGTCCTGACTTTC.

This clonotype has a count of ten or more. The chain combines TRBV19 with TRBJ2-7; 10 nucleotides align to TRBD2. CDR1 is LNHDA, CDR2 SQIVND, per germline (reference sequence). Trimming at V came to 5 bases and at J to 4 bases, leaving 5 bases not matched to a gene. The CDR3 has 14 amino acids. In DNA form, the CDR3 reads TGTGCCAGTAGTGGATCTAGCGGGAGTTACGAGCAGTACTTC. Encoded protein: CASSGSSGSYEQYF.

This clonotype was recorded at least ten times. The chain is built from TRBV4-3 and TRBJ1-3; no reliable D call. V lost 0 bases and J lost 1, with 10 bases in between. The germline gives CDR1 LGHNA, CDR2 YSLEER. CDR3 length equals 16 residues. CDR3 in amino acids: CASSQDTPGSGNTIYF. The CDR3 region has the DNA TGCGCCAGCAGCCAAGACACGCCGGGATCTGGAAACACCATATATTTT.

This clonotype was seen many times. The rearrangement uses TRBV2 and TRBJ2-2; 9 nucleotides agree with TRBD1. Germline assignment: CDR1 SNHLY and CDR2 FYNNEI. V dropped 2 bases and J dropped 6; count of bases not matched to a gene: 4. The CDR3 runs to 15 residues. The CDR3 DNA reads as TGTGCCAGCAGTGAACTCGACAGGGGGGCCGGGGAGCTGTTTTTT. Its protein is CASSELDRGAGELFF.

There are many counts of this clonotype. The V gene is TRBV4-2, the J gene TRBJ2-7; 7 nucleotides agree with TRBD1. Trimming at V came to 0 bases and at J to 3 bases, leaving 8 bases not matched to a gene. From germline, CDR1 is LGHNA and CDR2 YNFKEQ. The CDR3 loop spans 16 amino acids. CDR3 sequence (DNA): TGTGCCAGCAGCCAAGAACTGGGACAGCTGGGCTACGAGCAGTACTTC. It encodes CASSQELGQLGYEQYF.

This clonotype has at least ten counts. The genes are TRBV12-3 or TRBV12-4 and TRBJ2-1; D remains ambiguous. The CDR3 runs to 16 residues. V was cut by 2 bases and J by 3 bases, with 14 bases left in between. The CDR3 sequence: CASSLRRQIHYNEQFF. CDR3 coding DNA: TGTGCCAGCAGTTTAAGACGCCAAATCCACTACAATGAGCAGTTCTTC.

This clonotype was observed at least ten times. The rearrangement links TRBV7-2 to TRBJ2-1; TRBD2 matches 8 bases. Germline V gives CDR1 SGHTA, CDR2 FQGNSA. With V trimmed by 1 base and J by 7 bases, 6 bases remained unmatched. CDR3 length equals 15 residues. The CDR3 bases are TGTGCCAGCAGCTTAGGCGGGAGGCCGGGGAATGAGCAGTTCTTC. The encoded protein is CASSLGGRPGNEQFF. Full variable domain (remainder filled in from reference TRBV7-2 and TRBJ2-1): GAGVSQSPSNKVTEKGKDVELRCDPISGHTALYWYRQSLGQGLEFLIYFQGNSAPDKSGLPSDRFSAERTGGSVSTLTIQRTQQEDSAVYLCASSLGGRPGNEQFFGPGTRLTVL.

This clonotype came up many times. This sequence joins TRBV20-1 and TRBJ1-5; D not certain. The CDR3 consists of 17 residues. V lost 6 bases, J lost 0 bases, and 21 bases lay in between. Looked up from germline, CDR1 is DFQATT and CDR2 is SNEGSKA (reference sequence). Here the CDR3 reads CSAETRLQSYSNQPQHF. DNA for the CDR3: TGCAGTGCCGAGACCCGCTTACAGAGTTATAGCAATCAGCCCCAGCATTTT.

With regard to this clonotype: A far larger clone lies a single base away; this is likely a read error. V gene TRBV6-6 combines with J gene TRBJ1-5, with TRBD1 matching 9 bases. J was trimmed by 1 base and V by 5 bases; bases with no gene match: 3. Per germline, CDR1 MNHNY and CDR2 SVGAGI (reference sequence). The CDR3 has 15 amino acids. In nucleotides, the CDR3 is TGTGCCAGCAGTACCGGGACAGGGAGCAATCAGCCCCAGCATTTT. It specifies CASSTGTGSNQPQHF.

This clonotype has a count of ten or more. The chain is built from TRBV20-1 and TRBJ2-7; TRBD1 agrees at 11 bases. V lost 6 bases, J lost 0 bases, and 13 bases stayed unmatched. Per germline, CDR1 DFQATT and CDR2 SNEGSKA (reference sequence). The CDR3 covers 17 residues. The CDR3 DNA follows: TGCAGTGCAGGTGGGACAGGGGGAAGCTACAGCTCCTACGAGCAGTACTTC. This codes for CSAGGTGGSYSSYEQYF.

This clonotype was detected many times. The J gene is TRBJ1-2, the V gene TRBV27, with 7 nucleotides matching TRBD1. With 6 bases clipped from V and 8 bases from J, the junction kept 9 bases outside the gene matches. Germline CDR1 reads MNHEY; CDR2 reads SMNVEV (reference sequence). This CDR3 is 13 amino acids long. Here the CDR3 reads CASSSTGQRGYTF. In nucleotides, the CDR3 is TGTGCCAGCAGCTCTACGGGACAGCGGGGCTACACCTTC.

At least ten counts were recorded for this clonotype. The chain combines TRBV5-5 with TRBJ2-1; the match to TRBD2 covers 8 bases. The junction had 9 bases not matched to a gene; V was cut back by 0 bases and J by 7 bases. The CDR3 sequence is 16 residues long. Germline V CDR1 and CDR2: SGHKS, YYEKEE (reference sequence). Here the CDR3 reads CASSLDSGSFGNEQFF. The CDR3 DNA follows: TGTGCCAGCAGCTTGGACAGCGGGAGTTTCGGAAATGAGCAGTTCTTC.

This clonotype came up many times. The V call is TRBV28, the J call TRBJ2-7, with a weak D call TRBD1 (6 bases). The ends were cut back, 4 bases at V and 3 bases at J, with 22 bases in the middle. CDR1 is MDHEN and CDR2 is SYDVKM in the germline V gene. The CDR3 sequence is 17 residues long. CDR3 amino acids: CASSWLSYREQDYEQYF. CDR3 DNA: TGTGCCAGCAGTTGGTTAAGTTACAGGGAACAAGACTACGAGCAGTACTTC.

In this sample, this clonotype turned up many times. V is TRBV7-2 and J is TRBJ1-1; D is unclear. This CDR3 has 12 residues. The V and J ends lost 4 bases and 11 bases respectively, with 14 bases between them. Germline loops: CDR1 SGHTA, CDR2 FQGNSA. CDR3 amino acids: CASSSIEAKAFF. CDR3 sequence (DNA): TGTGCCAGCAGCTCTATAGAGGCAAAGGCTTTCTTT.